These 9 T cell receptor beta chains came from one sample sequenced in a study of blood T cell repertoires in COVID-19. Profiling relied on immunoSEQ multiplex PCR, and the TCRdb table lists in-frame clones only, not all of them. The sample comprises 200,000 to 250,000 clones, more than 70% of which are singletons, and 3.6% rests with the top ten. Sequenced material: peripheral blood. Receptors originate from an elderly woman with acute or convalescent COVID-19.

The J gene is TRBJ2-5, the V gene TRBV2; perhaps TRBD1 as D (6 bases). The CDR3 is 14 amino acids. Trimming left V 7 bases short and J 1 base short, with 13 bases between. The germline V gene encodes CDR1 SNHLY and CDR2 FYNNEI. The chain's CDR3 is CASNYPGVQETQYF. The CDR3 nucleotides are TGTGCCAGCAACTATCCAGGGGTCCAAGAGACCCAGTACTTC.

The chain has TRBV29-1 and TRBJ1-1; the match to TRBD1 covers 7 bases. The length of the CDR3 is 13 residues. Trimming at V came to 7 bases and at J to 4 bases, leaving 9 bases not matched to a gene. Germline CDR1 and CDR2: SQVTM and ANQGSEA. The CDR3 DNA is TGCAGCGCTAGGGGACAGCCGGGCACTGAAGCTTTCTTT. Translation: CSARGQPGTEAFF.

This clone was seen a single time. The rearrangement joins TRBV4-2 to TRBJ1-1; D possibly corresponds to TRBD1 (6 bases). The CDR3 is 17 amino acids. Trimming removed 0 bases from V and 5 bases from J, with 19 bases in between. Germline V gene lookup returns CDR1 LGHNA and CDR2 YNFKEQ. CDR3 residues: CASSQDGPRGGSTEAFF. In nucleotides, the CDR3 is TGTGCCAGCAGCCAAGATGGCCCCAGGGGCGGGAGTACTGAAGCTTTCTTT.

This clone was seen a handful of times. V and J are TRBV24-1 and TRBJ1-5; TRBD1 might be the D (6 bases). Germline CDR1 reads KGHDR; CDR2 reads SFDVKD. The V gene lost 4 bases and the J gene lost 7 bases, with 10 bases spanning the gap. This CDR3 contains 13 residues. CDR3 loop: CATSEDSWQPQHF. The CDR3 DNA reads as TGTGCCACCAGTGAGGACAGTTGGCAGCCCCAGCATTTT.

The chain carries TRBV6-1 and TRBJ1-1; 10 bases are shared with TRBD1. V lost 2 bases and J lost 4; bases outside the gene matches: 7. The CDR3 covers 16 residues. Germline V gene lookup returns CDR1 MNHNS and CDR2 SASEGT. The CDR3 reads CASSESTGGRGTEAFF. The CDR3 bases are TGTGCCAGCAGTGAATCGACAGGGGGCCGGGGCACTGAAGCTTTCTTT.

Only one count was recorded for this clone. This rearrangement joins TRBV7-9 to TRBJ2-6; unclear D gene. Trimming took 5 bases from V and 2 from J, leaving 7 bases between them. The CDR3 sequence is 14 residues long. Germline-derived CDR1 and CDR2 are SEHNR and FQNEAQ (reference sequence). This CDR3 is CASSKVAGANVLTF. The CDR3 nucleotides are TGTGCCAGCAGCAAAGTCGCTGGGGCCAACGTCCTGACTTTC.

This sequence joins TRBV19 and TRBJ1-5; D is uncertain. The CDR3 is 15 amino acids. Germline loops: CDR1 LNHDA, CDR2 SQIVND (reference sequence). Deletions cut 5 bases from V and 0 bases from J, with 11 bases between. The CDR3 region is CASSFGSYSNQPQHF. The CDR3 DNA sequence: TGTGCCAGTAGTTTTGGGAGCTATAGCAATCAGCCCCAGCATTTT.

J is TRBJ1-4 and V is TRBV4-1, with D possibly TRBD1 on 6 matching bases. Trimming stripped 0 bases from V and 8 bases from J, with 16 bases between. CDR1 is MGHRA and CDR2 is YSYEKL in the germline V gene. The CDR3 sequence is 16 residues long. The CDR3 DNA follows: TGCGCCAGCAGCCAAGATACGATTGGGGGCCGGGAAAAACTGTTTTTT. The encoded protein is CASSQDTIGGREKLFF.

The genes are TRBV5-1 and TRBJ1-5; D remains ambiguous. CDR1 is SGHRS and CDR2 is YFSETQ in the germline V gene. Trimming removed 4 bases at V and 0 bases at J, with 8 bases between. The CDR3 extends over 14 amino acids. CDR3 region: CASSPVSSNQPQHF. CDR3 in DNA: TGCGCCAGCAGCCCCGTCAGTAGCAATCAGCCCCAGCATTTT.